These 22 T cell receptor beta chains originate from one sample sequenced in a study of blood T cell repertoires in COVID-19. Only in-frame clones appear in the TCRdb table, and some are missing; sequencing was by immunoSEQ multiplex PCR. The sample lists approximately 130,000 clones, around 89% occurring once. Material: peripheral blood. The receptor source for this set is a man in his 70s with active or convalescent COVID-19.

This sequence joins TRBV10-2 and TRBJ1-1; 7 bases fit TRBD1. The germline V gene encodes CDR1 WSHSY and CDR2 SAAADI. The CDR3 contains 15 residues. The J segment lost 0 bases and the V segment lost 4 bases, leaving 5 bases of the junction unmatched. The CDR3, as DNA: TGCGCCAGCAGTGGGCGACAGGGCCTGAACACTGAAGCTTTCTTT. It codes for CASSGRQGLNTEAFF.

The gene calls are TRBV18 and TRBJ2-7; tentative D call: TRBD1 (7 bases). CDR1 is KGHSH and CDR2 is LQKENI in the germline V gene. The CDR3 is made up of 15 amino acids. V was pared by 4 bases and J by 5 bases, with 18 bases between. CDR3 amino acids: CASSLSQGGDHEQYF. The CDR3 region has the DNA TGTGCCAGCTCACTTTCGCAGGGGGGTGACCACGAGCAGTACTTC. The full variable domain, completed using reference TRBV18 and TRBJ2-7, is NAGVMQNPRHLVRRRGQEARLRCSPMKGHSHVYWYRQLPEEGLKFMVYLQKENIIDESGMPKERFSAEFPKEGPSILRIQQVVRGDSAAYFCASSLSQGGDHEQYFGPGTRLTVT.

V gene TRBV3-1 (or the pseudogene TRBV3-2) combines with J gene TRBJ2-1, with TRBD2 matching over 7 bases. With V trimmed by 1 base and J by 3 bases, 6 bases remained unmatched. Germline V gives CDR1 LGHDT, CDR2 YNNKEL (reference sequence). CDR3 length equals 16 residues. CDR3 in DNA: TGTGCCAGCAGCCAAGGGGGTCCTAGCGGCTACAATGAGCAGTTCTTC. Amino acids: CASSQGGPSGYNEQFF.

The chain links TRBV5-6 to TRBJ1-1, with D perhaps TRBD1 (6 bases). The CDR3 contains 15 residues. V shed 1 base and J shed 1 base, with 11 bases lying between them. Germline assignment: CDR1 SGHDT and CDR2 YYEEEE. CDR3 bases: TGTGCCAGCAGCTTGTCGGGGGGCGCGAACACTGAAGCTTTCTTT. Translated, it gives CASSLSGGANTEAFF.

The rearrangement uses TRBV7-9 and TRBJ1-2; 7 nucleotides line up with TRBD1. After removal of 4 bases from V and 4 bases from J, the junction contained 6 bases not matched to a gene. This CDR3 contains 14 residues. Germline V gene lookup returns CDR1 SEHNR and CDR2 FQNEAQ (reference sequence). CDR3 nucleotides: TGTGCCAGCAGCTCCGGACAGGCCATCTATGGCTACACCTTC. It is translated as CASSSGQAIYGYTF.

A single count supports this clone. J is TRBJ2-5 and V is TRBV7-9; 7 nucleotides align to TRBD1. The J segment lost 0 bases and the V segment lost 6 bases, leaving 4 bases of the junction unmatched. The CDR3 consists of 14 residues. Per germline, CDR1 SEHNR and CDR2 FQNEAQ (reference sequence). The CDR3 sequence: CASRTGTDQETQYF. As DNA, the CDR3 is TGTGCCAGCAGAACCGGGACAGACCAAGAGACCCAGTACTTC.

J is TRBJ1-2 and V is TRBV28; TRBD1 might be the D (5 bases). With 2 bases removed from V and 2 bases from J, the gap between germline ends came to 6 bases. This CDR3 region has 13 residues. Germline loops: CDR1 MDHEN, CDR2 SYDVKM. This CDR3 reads CASSLHRNYGYTF. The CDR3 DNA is TGTGCCAGCAGTTTACACAGGAACTATGGCTACACCTTC.

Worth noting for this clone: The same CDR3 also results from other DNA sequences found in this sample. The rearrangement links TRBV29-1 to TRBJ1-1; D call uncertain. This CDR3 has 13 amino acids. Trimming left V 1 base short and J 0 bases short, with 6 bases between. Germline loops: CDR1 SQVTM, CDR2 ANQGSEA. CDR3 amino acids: CSVEGRMNTEAFF. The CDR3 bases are TGCAGCGTTGAAGGGAGGATGAACACTGAAGCTTTCTTT.

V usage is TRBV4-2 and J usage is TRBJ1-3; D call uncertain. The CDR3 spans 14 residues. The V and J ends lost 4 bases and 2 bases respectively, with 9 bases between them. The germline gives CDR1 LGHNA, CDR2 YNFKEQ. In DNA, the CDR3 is TGTGCCAGCAGCCCGGTCGGGGCTGGAAACACCATATATTTT. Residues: CASSPVGAGNTIYF.

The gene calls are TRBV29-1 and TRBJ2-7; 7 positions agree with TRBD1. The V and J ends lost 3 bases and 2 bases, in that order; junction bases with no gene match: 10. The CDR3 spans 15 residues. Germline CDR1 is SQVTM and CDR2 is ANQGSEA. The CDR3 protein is CSVEIRDSVTYEQYF. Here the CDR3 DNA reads TGCAGCGTTGAGATAAGGGACAGCGTAACCTACGAGCAGTACTTC.

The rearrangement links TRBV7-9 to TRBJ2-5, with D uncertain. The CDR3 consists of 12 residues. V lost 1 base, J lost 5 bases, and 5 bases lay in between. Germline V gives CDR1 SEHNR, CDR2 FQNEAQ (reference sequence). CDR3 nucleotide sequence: TGTGCCAGCAGCTTAGATCAGGAGACCCAGTACTTC. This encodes CASSLDQETQYF.

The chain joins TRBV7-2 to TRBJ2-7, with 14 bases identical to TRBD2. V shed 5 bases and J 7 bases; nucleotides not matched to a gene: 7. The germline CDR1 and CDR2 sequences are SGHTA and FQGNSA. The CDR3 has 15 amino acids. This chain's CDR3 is CASSQGLAGVREQYF. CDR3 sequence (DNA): TGTGCCAGCAGCCAGGGACTAGCGGGAGTACGGGAGCAGTACTTC. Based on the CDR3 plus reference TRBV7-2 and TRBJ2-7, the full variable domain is GAGVSQSPSNKVTEKGKDVELRCDPISGHTALYWYRQSLGQGLEFLIYFQGNSAPDKSGLPSDRFSAERTGGSVSTLTIQRTQQEDSAVYLCASSQGLAGVREQYFGPGTRLTVT.

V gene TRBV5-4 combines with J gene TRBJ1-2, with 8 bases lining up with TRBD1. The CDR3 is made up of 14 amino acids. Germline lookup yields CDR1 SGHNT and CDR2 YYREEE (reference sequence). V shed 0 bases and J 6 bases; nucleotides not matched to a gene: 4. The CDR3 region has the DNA TGTGCCAGCAGCTTGGACAGGGGGAATGATGGCTACACCTTC. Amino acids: CASSLDRGNDGYTF.

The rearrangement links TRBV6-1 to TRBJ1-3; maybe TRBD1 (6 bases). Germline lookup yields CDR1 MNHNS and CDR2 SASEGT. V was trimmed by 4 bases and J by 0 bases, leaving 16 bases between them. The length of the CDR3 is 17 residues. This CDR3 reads CASSGGPAHVSGNTIYF. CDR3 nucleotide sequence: TGTGCCAGCAGTGGGGGGCCTGCGCACGTCTCTGGAAACACCATATATTTT.

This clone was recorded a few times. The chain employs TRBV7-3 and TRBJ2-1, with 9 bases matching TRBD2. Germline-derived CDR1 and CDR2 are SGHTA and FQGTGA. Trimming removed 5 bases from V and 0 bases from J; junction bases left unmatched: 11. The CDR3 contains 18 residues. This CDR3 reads CASSVQPLAGYSYNEQFF. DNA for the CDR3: TGTGCCAGCAGCGTTCAACCTCTAGCGGGATACTCCTACAATGAGCAGTTCTTC.

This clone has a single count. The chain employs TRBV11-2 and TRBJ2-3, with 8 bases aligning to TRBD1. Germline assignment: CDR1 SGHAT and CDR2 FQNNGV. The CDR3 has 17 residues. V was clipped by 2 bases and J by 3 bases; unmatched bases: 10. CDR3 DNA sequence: TGTGCCAGCAGCTTAATCCCCTCGACAGGGGAAACAGATACGCAGTATTTT. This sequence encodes CASSLIPSTGETDTQYF.

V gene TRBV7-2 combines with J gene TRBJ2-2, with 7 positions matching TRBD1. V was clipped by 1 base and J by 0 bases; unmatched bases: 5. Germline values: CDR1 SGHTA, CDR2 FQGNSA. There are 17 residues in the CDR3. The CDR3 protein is CASSLDGTGANTGELFF. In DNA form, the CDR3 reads TGTGCCAGCAGCTTAGATGGTACAGGGGCGAACACCGGGGAGCTGTTTTTT.

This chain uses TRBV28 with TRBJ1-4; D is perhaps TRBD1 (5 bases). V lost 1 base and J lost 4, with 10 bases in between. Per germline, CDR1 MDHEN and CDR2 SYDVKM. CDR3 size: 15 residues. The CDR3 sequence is CASSLSTAFNEKLFF. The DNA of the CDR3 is TGTGCCAGCAGTTTATCGACAGCCTTTAATGAAAAACTGTTTTTT.

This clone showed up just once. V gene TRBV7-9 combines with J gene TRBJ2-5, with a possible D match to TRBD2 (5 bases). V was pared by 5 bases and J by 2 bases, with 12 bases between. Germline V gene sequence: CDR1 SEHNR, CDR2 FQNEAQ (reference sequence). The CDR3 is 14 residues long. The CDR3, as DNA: TGTGCCAGCAGCCCAAACCCGGGACAAGAGACCCAGTACTTC. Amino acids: CASSPNPGQETQYF. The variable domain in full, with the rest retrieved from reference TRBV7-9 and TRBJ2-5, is DTGVSQNPRHKITKRGQNVTFRCDPISEHNRLYWYRQTLGQGPEFLTYFQNEAQLEKSRLLSDRFSAERPKGSFSTLEIQRTEQGDSAMYLCASSPNPGQETQYFGPGTRLLVL.

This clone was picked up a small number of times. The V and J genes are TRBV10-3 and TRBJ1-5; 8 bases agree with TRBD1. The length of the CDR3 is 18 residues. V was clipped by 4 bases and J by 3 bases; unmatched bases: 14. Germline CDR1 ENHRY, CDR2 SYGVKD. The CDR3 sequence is CAISGSGGAGSTNQPQHF. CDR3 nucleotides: TGTGCCATCAGTGGTTCAGGGGGCGCCGGGAGTACCAATCAGCCCCAGCATTTT.

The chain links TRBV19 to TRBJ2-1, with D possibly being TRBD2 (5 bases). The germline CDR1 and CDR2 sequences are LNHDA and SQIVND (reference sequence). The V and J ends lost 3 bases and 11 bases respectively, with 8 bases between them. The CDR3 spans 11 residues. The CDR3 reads CASSIRGQQFF. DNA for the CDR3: TGTGCCAGTAGTATTAGAGGGCAGCAGTTCTTC.

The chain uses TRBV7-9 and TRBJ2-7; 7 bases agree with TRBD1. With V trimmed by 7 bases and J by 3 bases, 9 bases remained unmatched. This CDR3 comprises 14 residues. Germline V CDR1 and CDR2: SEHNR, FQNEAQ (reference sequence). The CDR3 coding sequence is TGTGCCAGCACTGTGGCAGGGGGATTCTACGAGCAGTACTTC. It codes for CASTVAGGFYEQYF.